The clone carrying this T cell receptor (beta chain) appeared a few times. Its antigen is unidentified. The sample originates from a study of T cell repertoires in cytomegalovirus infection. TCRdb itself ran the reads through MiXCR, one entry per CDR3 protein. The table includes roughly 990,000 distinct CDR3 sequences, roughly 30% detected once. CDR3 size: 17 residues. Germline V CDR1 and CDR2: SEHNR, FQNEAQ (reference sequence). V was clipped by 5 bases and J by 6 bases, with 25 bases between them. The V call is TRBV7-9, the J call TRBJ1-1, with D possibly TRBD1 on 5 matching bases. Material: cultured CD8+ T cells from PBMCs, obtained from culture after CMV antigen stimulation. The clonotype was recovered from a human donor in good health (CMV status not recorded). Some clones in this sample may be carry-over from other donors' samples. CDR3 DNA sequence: TGTGCCAGCAGCCCACAGTTGTCGGTCTCACCGGGGGCTGAAGCTTTCTTT. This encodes CASSPQLSVSPGAEAFF.